The entry below gives a single TCR beta chain sequence along with its context. The antigen remains undetermined. The record originates from a study of naive and memory T cell subsets. Study-wide findings and caveats: A clonotype means one alpha or beta sequence, not an alpha/beta pair. Over 85% of naive TCR sequences appeared only once, unlike memory subsets. Naive repertoires, especially CD8, held a few larger clonotypes, possibly memory cells re-expressing CD45RA. RNA-based TCR counts may shift with T cell activation and differentiation.

Both TRBC1 and TRBC2 were covered by a beta constant-region primer of two equimolar oligonucleotides. Ligated cDNA was amplified by four rounds of PCR with nested alpha and beta constant-region primers and SP2. TCRdb redid the calling of the UMI-ligation and nested PCR reads with MiXCR, one entry per CDR3 protein. The table includes under 150,000 distinct CDR3 sequences, more than 15% detected once. The V gene's germline CDR1 is MDHEN and CDR2 SYDVKM. The V end lost 5 bases, the J end lost 7 bases, and 9 bases lay between the germline ends. The CDR3 totals 12 residues. The source of this sequence is a human donor in good health. Sequencing was performed on naive CD8+ T cells from blood. This sequence joins TRBV28 and TRBJ1-5; D is undetermined. CDR3 bases: TGTGCCAGCAGTCCCGTTTACCAGCCCCAGCATTTT. The encoded protein is CASSPVYQPQHF. The full variable domain, in which reference TRBV28 and TRBJ1-5 provide the parts outside the CDR3, is DVKVTQSSRYLVKRTGEKVFLECVQDMDHENMFWYRQDPGLGLRLIYFSYDVKMKEKGDIPEGYSVSREKKERFSLILESASTNQTSMYLCASSPVYQPQHFGDGTRLSIL.